This passage covers 27 T cell receptor beta chains from one sample sequenced in a study of T cell responses to AZD1222 COVID-19 vaccine. Generated by immunoSEQ multiplex PCR, the TCRdb table keeps only in-frame clones and is missing some. The data contain fewer than 200,000 clones, about 90% of them seen just once; the ten biggest clones take up about 9.9%. This specimen was peripheral blood, taken 28 days after the second AZD1222 dose. The receptors derive from an adult who received the AZD1222 COVID-19 vaccine.

J is TRBJ1-2 and V is TRBV6-5; the match to TRBD1 covers 7 bases. Germline-derived CDR1 and CDR2 are MNHEY and SVGAGI. CDR3 length: 15 residues. V lost 6 bases and J lost 7; bases outside the gene matches: 14. The chain's CDR3 is CASRESTGPAGGYTF. CDR3 nucleotide sequence: TGTGCCAGCAGGGAGTCGACAGGGCCGGCGGGTGGCTACACCTTC.

This chain joins TRBV30 and TRBJ1-5, with 8 bases that match TRBD1. Germline V gene sequence: CDR1 GTSNPN, CDR2 SVGIG (reference sequence). V lost 0 bases, J lost 2 bases, and 3 bases stayed unmatched. The CDR3 runs 15 residues. The CDR3 DNA reads TGTGCCTGGAGTGTAACAGGGGGAGGCAATCAGCCCCAGCATTTT. This codes for CAWSVTGGGNQPQHF.

The V call is TRBV30, the J call TRBJ1-2; D might be TRBD1 (6 bases). Trimming removed 5 bases from V and 2 bases from J, with 15 bases in between. This CDR3 region has 14 residues. The V gene's germline CDR1 is GTSNPN and CDR2 SVGIG (reference sequence). The CDR3 sequence is CAWGQPAINYGYTF. DNA for the CDR3: TGTGCCTGGGGACAGCCTGCTATAAACTATGGCTACACCTTC.

For this clone: At one boundary the junction diverges from the germline segment, which might be a read error. This sequence joins TRBV7-9 and TRBJ1-2; no definite D call. Germline lookup yields CDR1 SEHNR and CDR2 FQNEAQ (reference sequence). This CDR3 is 11 amino acids long. In nucleotides, the CDR3 is TGTGCCAGCAGCGAAACGACAAGTTCGTCTTTC. This encodes CASSETTSSSF.

The chain joins TRBV5-1 to TRBJ1-6; D unclear. Per the germline V gene, CDR1 is SGHRS and CDR2 is YFSETQ. The CDR3 runs to 16 residues. V shed 0 bases and J shed 4 bases, with 11 bases lying between them. The CDR3 loop is CASSLEGSPYNSPLHF. The CDR3 DNA is TGCGCCAGCAGCTTGGAGGGCAGCCCATATAATTCACCCCTCCACTTT.

V is TRBV4-1 and J is TRBJ1-4; 7 bases line up with TRBD1. V shed 3 bases and J 5 bases; nucleotides not matched to a gene: 9. Germline V gene lookup returns CDR1 MGHRA and CDR2 YSYEKL. The CDR3 extends over 16 amino acids. CDR3 DNA sequence: TGCGCCAGCAGCCAGGTGGAGACAGGGCGAAATGAAAAACTGTTTTTT. Protein: CASSQVETGRNEKLFF.

CDR3 in amino acids: CASSKNRVPTGDGTQYF. Written as DNA, the CDR3 is TGTGCCAGCAGCAAAAACAGGGTCCCGACTGGGGATGGGACCCAGTACTTC. The chain employs TRBV4-2 and TRBJ2-5; TRBD1 might be the D (6 bases). Trimming pared 5 bases from V and 7 bases from J, leaving 26 bases between. Germline V lookup: CDR1 LGHNA, CDR2 YNFKEQ. This CDR3 comprises 17 residues.

V and J are TRBV28 and TRBJ2-7; 14 bases map to TRBD2. The CDR3 has 16 residues. Trimming took 5 bases from V and 2 from J; bases not matched to a gene: 5. The V gene's germline CDR1 is MDHEN and CDR2 SYDVKM. The CDR3 loop is CASSRTSGGPPYEQYF. The CDR3 coding sequence is TGTGCCAGCAGTCGGACTAGCGGGGGGCCTCCCTACGAGCAGTACTTC.

This clone turned up a few times. V usage is TRBV28 and J usage is TRBJ1-5; D not resolved. Germline CDR1 MDHEN, CDR2 SYDVKM. The CDR3 is made up of 15 amino acids. Trimming shortened V by 6 bases and J by 3 bases, and 15 bases separated the two germline ends. The CDR3 region has the DNA TGTGCCAGCAGCCTCCCAGAAGGGCTCAATCAGCCCCAGCATTTT. Translation: CASSLPEGLNQPQHF.

This chain joins TRBV21-1 and TRBJ1-5; the DNA was not used to check the table's D call, TRBD1. TRBV21-1 counts as a pseudogene. This CDR3 region has 20 residues. As DNA, the CDR3 is TGTGCCAGCAGCCTTTCGGCCGGGACAGCGACATTCGGCCACAATCAGCCCCAGCATTTT. Translation gives CASSLSAGTATFGHNQPQHF.

J is TRBJ2-7 and V is TRBV25-1; D possibly matches TRBD1 or TRBD2 (6 bases each). V lost 8 bases and J 4 bases, leaving 12 bases between the germline ends. From germline, CDR1 is MGHDK and CDR2 SYGVNS. This CDR3 is built from 12 residues. The CDR3, as DNA: TGTGCCAGCCGCCAGGGGAGGTACGAGCAGTACTTC. Protein sequence: CASRQGRYEQYF.

The genes are TRBV9 and TRBJ1-1, with D tentatively TRBD1 (5 bases). V was trimmed by 0 bases and J by 0 bases, leaving 15 bases between them. The germline CDR1 and CDR2 sequences are SGDLS and YYNGEE. The CDR3 runs to 17 residues. The CDR3, as DNA: TGTGCCAGCAGCGTAGCAGGGTCGGGCCACATGAACACTGAAGCTTTCTTT. This translates into CASSVAGSGHMNTEAFF. Filled out from reference TRBV9 and TRBJ1-1, the complete variable domain reads DSGVTQTPKHLITATGQRVTLRCSPRSGDLSVYWYQQSLDQGLQFLIQYYNGEERAKGNILERFSAQQFPDLHSELNLSSLELGDSALYFCASSVAGSGHMNTEAFFGQGTRLTVV.

This clone was counted between two and nine times. V gene TRBV27 combines with J gene TRBJ2-4; 9 bases fit TRBD1. CDR3 length: 17 amino acids. CDR1 MNHEY and CDR2 SMNVEV come from the germline V gene (reference sequence). Trimming at V came to 3 bases and at J to 3 bases, leaving 9 bases not matched to a gene. For the CDR3, the DNA is TGTGCCAGCAGTTTTCTCTGGGACAGGGAGGACAAAAACATTCAGTACTTC. It yields the protein CASSFLWDREDKNIQYF.

CDR3 protein: CASSRASGTTNEKLFF. CDR3 nucleotides: TGTGCCAGCAGCCGAGCTTCGGGGACAACTAATGAAAAACTGTTTTTT. The chain has TRBV5-6 and TRBJ1-4; D is unresolved. The V end lost 4 bases, the J end lost 0 bases, and 13 bases lay between the germline ends. Germline loops: CDR1 SGHDT, CDR2 YYEEEE. The CDR3 sequence is 16 residues long. Full variable domain (missing parts from reference TRBV5-6 and TRBJ1-4): DAGVTQSPTHLIKTRGQQVTLRCSPKSGHDTVSWYQQALGQGPQFIFQYYEEEERQRGNFPDRFSGHQFPNYSSELNVNALLLGDSALYLCASSRASGTTNEKLFFGSGTQLSVL.

The chain uses TRBV7-9 and TRBJ2-1; D is tentatively TRBD1 or TRBD2 (6 bases each). V shed 2 bases and J shed 0 bases, with 17 bases lying between them. Looked up from germline, CDR1 is SEHNR and CDR2 is FQNEAQ (reference sequence). The CDR3 spans 18 residues. CDR3 loop: CASSLTGAGGLSYNEQFF. The DNA of the CDR3 is TGTGCCAGCAGCTTAACGGGGGCAGGTGGCCTCTCCTACAATGAGCAGTTCTTC.

The chain joins TRBV11-1 to TRBJ2-5; D may be TRBD2 (6 bases). CDR3 length: 13 residues. The germline gives CDR1 SGHAT, CDR2 FQDESV (reference sequence). The V and J ends lost 5 bases and 4 bases respectively, with 11 bases between them. Written as DNA, the CDR3 is TGTGCCAGCAGCCCGGGACTCCTAGAGACCCAGTACTTC. It encodes CASSPGLLETQYF. The complete variable domain, with remaining parts taken from reference TRBV11-1 and TRBJ2-5, reads EAEVAQSPRYKITEKSQAVAFWCDPISGHATLYWYRQILGQGPELLVQFQDESVVDDSQLPKDRFSAERLKGVDSTLKIQPAELGDSAMYLCASSPGLLETQYFGPGTRLLVL.

V is TRBV10-3 and J is TRBJ2-2; 10 nucleotides match TRBD1. The V gene end was trimmed by 4 bases and the J gene end by 6 bases; junction bases not matched to a gene: 5. The germline V gene encodes CDR1 ENHRY and CDR2 SYGVKD. The CDR3 is 15 residues long. CDR3 DNA sequence: TGTGCCATCAGTGGGGACAGGGGTAGCGCCGGGGAGCTGTTTTTT. It codes for CAISGDRGSAGELFF.

This sequence joins TRBV9 and TRBJ2-7, with 7 bases aligning to TRBD1. From germline, CDR1 is SGDLS and CDR2 YYNGEE. With V trimmed by 4 bases and J by 7 bases, 14 bases remained unmatched. This CDR3 has 15 amino acids. CDR3: CASSPGGDLSREQYF. The CDR3 DNA sequence: TGTGCCAGCAGCCCAGGGGGAGACCTCAGTAGGGAGCAGTACTTC.

The rearrangement joins TRBV9 to TRBJ2-2, with D perhaps TRBD1 or TRBD2 (5 bases each). V dropped 1 base and J dropped 1 base, with 14 bases sitting between them. CDR3 size: 17 residues. Germline values: CDR1 SGDLS, CDR2 YYNGEE. For the CDR3, the DNA is TGTGCCAGCAGCGTACTCGGGACCCCCAAGAACACCGGGGAGCTGTTTTTT. Its translation is CASSVLGTPKNTGELFF.

The chain couples TRBV5-1 to TRBJ1-2; D is undetermined. The CDR3 totals 15 residues. V lost 0 bases and J 4 bases, leaving 13 bases between the germline ends. The germline V gene has CDR1 SGHRS and CDR2 YFSETQ. The CDR3, as DNA: TGCGCCAGCAGCTTGGGGACGAATGAGCTCTATGGCTACACCTTC. Its translation: CASSLGTNELYGYTF.

The chain carries TRBV30 and TRBJ1-5; 7 bases map to TRBD1. J gave up 6 bases and V 2 bases, and 16 bases lay outside the gene matches. The CDR3 contains 17 residues. Per the germline V gene, CDR1 is GTSNPN and CDR2 is SVGIG (reference sequence). For the CDR3, the DNA is TGTGCCTGGAGTCGAATTCCACAGGGGCCACGAAGTCAGCCCCAGCATTTT. Translating gives CAWSRIPQGPRSQPQHF.

The genes are TRBV6-5 and TRBJ2-3; 7 bases agree with TRBD1. The CDR3 runs 14 residues. The V segment lost 6 bases and the J segment 1 base; nucleotides outside the gene matches: 4. The germline V gene has CDR1 MNHEY and CDR2 SVGAGI. CDR3 sequence: CASRKGGGTDTQYF. The CDR3 DNA is TGTGCCAGCAGAAAAGGGGGCGGCACAGATACGCAGTATTTT.

In nucleotides, the CDR3 is TGTGCCAGCAGCTCTCTAGACAGGAAGGGAGAGCAGTACTTC. Its protein is CASSSLDRKGEQYF. The chain carries TRBV11-1 and TRBJ2-7; D might be TRBD1 (6 bases). The germline gives CDR1 SGHAT, CDR2 FQDESV (reference sequence). V was pared by 4 bases and J by 7 bases, with 17 bases between. CDR3 size: 14 residues.

In nucleotides, the CDR3 is TGCAGCGTCAGGGTGGATAATAATTCACCCCTCCACTTT. Translation gives CSVRVDNNSPLHF. V is TRBV29-1 and J is TRBJ1-6, with D possibly matching TRBD1 (5 bases). Germline CDR1 SQVTM, CDR2 ANQGSEA. The CDR3 totals 13 residues. The germline V and J ends were trimmed by 6 bases and 5 bases, with 11 bases remaining between them.

V is TRBV30 and J is TRBJ2-5; 7 bases match TRBD1. CDR1 is GTSNPN and CDR2 is SVGIG in the germline V gene (reference sequence). With 5 bases clipped from V and 2 bases from J, the junction kept 5 bases outside the gene matches. This CDR3 has 13 amino acids. As DNA, the CDR3 is TGTGCCTGGGGTTCAGGGGGTCAAGAGACCCAGTACTTC. This translates into CAWGSGGQETQYF.

The chain uses TRBV7-2 and TRBJ1-2, with D possibly TRBD1 on 6 matching bases. Germline-derived CDR1 and CDR2 are SGHTA and FQGNSA. V was pared by 5 bases and J by 6 bases, with 16 bases between. The CDR3 is 14 residues long. For the CDR3, the DNA is TGTGCCAGCAGCCCCCGACAGGCCTTAAATGGCTACACCTTC. This gives the protein CASSPRQALNGYTF.

J is TRBJ1-5 and V is TRBV3-1 (or the pseudogene TRBV3-2); weak D call: TRBD1 (6 bases). Germline lookup yields CDR1 LGHDT and CDR2 YNNKEL (reference sequence). This CDR3 is built from 15 residues. V was trimmed by 3 bases and J by 3 bases, leaving 12 bases between them. The CDR3 bases are TGTGCCAGCAGCCACTCCACAGGGAACAATCAGCCCCAGCATTTT. Translating gives CASSHSTGNNQPQHF.